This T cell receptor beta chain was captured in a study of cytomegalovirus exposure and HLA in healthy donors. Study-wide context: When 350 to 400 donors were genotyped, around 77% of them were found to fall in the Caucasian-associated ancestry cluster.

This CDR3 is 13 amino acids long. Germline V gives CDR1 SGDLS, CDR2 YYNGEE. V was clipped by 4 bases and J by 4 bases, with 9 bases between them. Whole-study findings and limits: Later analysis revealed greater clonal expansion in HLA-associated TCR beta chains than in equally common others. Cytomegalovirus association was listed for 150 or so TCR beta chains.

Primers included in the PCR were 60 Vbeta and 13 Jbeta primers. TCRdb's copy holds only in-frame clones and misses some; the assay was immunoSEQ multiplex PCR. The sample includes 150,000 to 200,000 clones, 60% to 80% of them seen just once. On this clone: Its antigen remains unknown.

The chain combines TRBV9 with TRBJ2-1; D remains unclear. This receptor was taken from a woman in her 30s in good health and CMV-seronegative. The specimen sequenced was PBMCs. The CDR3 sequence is CASSPLEYNEQFF. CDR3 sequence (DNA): TGTGCCAGCAGCCCCCTAGAGTACAATGAGCAGTTCTTC.